These 14 T cell receptor beta chains were all obtained from the same sample, sequenced in a study of cytomegalovirus exposure and HLA in healthy donors. Primers for the PCR totalled 60 Vbeta and 13 Jbeta. Clones were read by immunoSEQ multiplex PCR, and TCRdb kept only the in-frame ones, dropping some. The table records about 160,000 clones, about 71% of them present only once. The sequenced material came from PBMCs. Receptors were obtained from a woman aged 25 to 45 in good health and CMV-seronegative.

This rearrangement joins TRBV6-5 to TRBJ2-5; TRBD1 might be the D (6 bases). Germline assignment: CDR1 MNHEY and CDR2 SVGAGI. This CDR3 has 14 residues. V lost 5 bases, J lost 2 bases, and 12 bases lay in between. CDR3 coding DNA: TGTGCCAGCAGTGATAGTGGACAGCAAGAGACCCAGTACTTC. As protein: CASSDSGQQETQYF.

The V and J genes are TRBV7-8 and TRBJ1-1; D gene ambiguous. Germline V gene lookup returns CDR1 SGHVS and CDR2 FQNEAQ. The CDR3 is 14 amino acids. The V and J ends lost 2 bases and 4 bases respectively, with 11 bases between them. The CDR3 DNA sequence: TGTGCCAGCAGCTTAAGTACGGGGAGCACTGAAGCTTTCTTT. It codes for CASSLSTGSTEAFF.

The genes are TRBV7-9 and TRBJ2-7; D ambiguous. The germline V and J ends were trimmed by 2 bases and 2 bases, with 4 bases remaining between them. The CDR3 has 12 amino acids. Germline-derived CDR1 and CDR2 are SEHNR and FQNEAQ (reference sequence). CDR3 amino acids: CASSLSTYEQYF. CDR3 DNA: TGTGCCAGCAGCTTAAGCACCTACGAGCAGTACTTC.

This clone was recorded a few times. This rearrangement joins TRBV11-2 to TRBJ2-3; perhaps TRBD2 as D (6 bases). The CDR3 runs to 13 residues. V was pared by 5 bases and J by 11 bases, with 17 bases between. Germline V CDR1 and CDR2: SGHAT, FQNNGV. The CDR3, as DNA: TGTGCCAGCAGCCGCGAGACTAGAGCGGTGCAGTATTTT. Its translation is CASSRETRAVQYF.

The CDR3 spells CASSLDTTEAFF. DNA of the CDR3: TGTGCCAGCAGCCTGGACACCACTGAAGCTTTCTTT. The chain couples TRBV13 to TRBJ1-1, with a possible D match to TRBD1 (5 bases). V was shortened by 5 bases and J by 4 bases, with 8 bases between the two germline ends. There are 12 residues in the CDR3. The germline CDR1 and CDR2 sequences are PRHDT and FYEKMQ (reference sequence). Full variable domain (rest looked up from reference TRBV13 and TRBJ1-1): AAGVIQSPRHLIKEKRETATLKCYPIPRHDTVYWYQQGPGQDPQFLISFYEKMQSDKGSIPDRFSAQQFSDYHSELNMSSLELGDSALYFCASSLDTTEAFFGQGTRLTVV.

The chain joins TRBV20-1 to TRBJ2-5; D ambiguous. The V end was cut by 3 bases, the J end by 4 bases, with 6 bases between. Germline values: CDR1 DFQATT, CDR2 SNEGSKA (reference sequence). The CDR3 runs to 11 residues. The chain's CDR3 is CSASHGETQYF. CDR3 bases: TGCAGTGCTAGCCACGGAGAGACCCAGTACTTC.

The chain links TRBV15 to TRBJ2-7; D uncertain. V gave up 0 bases and J gave up 4 bases, with 7 bases separating them. The CDR3 runs 13 residues. Germline CDR1 is LNHNV and CDR2 is YYDKDF (reference sequence). CDR3 in amino acids: CATSRDIRYEQYF. In nucleotides, the CDR3 is TGTGCCACCAGCAGAGATATCAGGTACGAGCAGTACTTC.

This clone was observed a few times. V and J are TRBV30 and TRBJ1-5; 10 bases fit TRBD1. CDR3 size: 15 residues. J lost 4 bases, V lost 5 bases, and 8 bases had no gene match. The germline gives CDR1 GTSNPN, CDR2 SVGIG (reference sequence). The CDR3 DNA follows: TGTGCCTGGTCACATGGGGGACAGGGGAATCAGCCCCAGCATTTT. Translation: CAWSHGGQGNQPQHF.

The rearrangement links TRBV18 to TRBJ2-6; the D gene is possibly TRBD1 (6 bases). Germline V CDR1 and CDR2: KGHSH, LQKENI. V lost 2 bases to trimming and J lost 0 bases, with 11 bases between them. The CDR3 extends over 17 amino acids. The CDR3: CASSPLQGSSGANVLTF. CDR3 DNA: TGTGCCAGCTCACCATTACAGGGAAGCTCTGGGGCCAACGTCCTGACTTTC.

The V and J genes are TRBV27 and TRBJ2-3; a possible D gene is TRBD1 (5 bases). V shed 8 bases and J shed 1 base, with 7 bases lying between them. This CDR3 has 12 residues. In germline, CDR1 is MNHEY, CDR2 SMNVEV (reference sequence). CDR3 protein: CASGRGTDTQYF. In DNA, the CDR3 is TGTGCCAGCGGCAGGGGCACAGATACGCAGTATTTT.

This clone was observed a few times. This chain connects TRBV6-6 to TRBJ1-6, with D perhaps matching TRBD1 (5 bases). The length of the CDR3 is 15 residues. CDR1 is MNHNY and CDR2 is SVGAGI in the germline V gene (reference sequence). V lost 1 base and J lost 8, with 12 bases in between. The CDR3 sequence: CASSYFPGMDSPLHF. The CDR3 DNA reads as TGTGCCAGCAGTTACTTTCCAGGGATGGATTCACCCCTCCACTTT.

In DNA form, the CDR3 reads TGTGCCACCAGCATTACGCGGGGGGGTGTTGGTGAGCAGTTCTTC. Translating gives CATSITRGGVGEQFF. The rearrangement joins TRBV15 to TRBJ2-1; 9 bases match TRBD2. This CDR3 is built from 15 residues. CDR1 and CDR2 (germline): LNHNV, YYDKDF (reference sequence). V shed 4 bases and J 9 bases; nucleotides not matched to a gene: 10.

J is TRBJ1-1 and V is TRBV30; D gene ambiguous. The V and J ends lost 2 bases and 5 bases respectively, with 21 bases between them. CDR3 length equals 16 residues. The germline V gene encodes CDR1 GTSNPN and CDR2 SVGIG (reference sequence). The CDR3 reads CAWSRIPGLAETEAFF. The CDR3 DNA is TGTGCCTGGAGTCGAATACCGGGTCTCGCGGAGACTGAAGCTTTCTTT.

The CDR3, as DNA: TGTGCCACCAGCAGAGATAGACAGGGTGGTCAGCCCCAGCATTTT. It is translated as CATSRDRQGGQPQHF. The gene calls are TRBV15 and TRBJ1-5; TRBD1 aligns across 7 bases. This CDR3 contains 15 residues. V dropped 0 bases and J dropped 6; count of bases not matched to a gene: 5. From germline, CDR1 is LNHNV and CDR2 YYDKDF (reference sequence). The whole variable domain, remainder taken from reference TRBV15 and TRBJ1-5, is DAMVIQNPRYQVTQFGKPVTLSCSQTLNHNVMYWYQQKSSQAPKLLFHYYDKDFNNEADTPDNFQSRRPNTSFCFLDIRSPGLGDTAMYLCATSRDRQGGQPQHFGDGTRLSIL.